Following are 2 T cell receptor beta chains from one sample sequenced in a study of yellow fever vaccine responses in identical twins. TCRdb reprocessed the RT-PCR reads via MiXCR and lists one record per CDR3 protein. The sample shows roughly 650 distinct CDR3 sequences, approximately 77% of them seen only once. Sequenced material: T cells from blood (PBMCs), unsorted or a sorted subset (not recorded which), taken before or after yellow fever vaccination (not recorded which). The receptors here all came from a female donor who received the yellow fever vaccine.

V gene TRBV5-1 combines with J gene TRBJ2-3, with TRBD2 matching 8 bases. Germline V gene sequence: CDR1 SGHRS, CDR2 YFSETQ. The CDR3 has 16 residues. V lost 4 bases, J lost 0 bases, and 7 bases stayed unmatched. In DNA, the CDR3 is TGCGCCAGCAGCCAGCAAGCGGGAGCCAGCACAGATACGCAGTATTTT. It translates to CASSQQAGASTDTQYF.

The chain joins TRBV6-2 or TRBV6-3 to TRBJ1-1; TRBD1 matches at 8 bases. Germline V CDR1 and CDR2: MNHEY, SVGEGT. The ends lost 2 bases at V and 2 bases at J; junction bases unmatched: 4. This CDR3 is 15 amino acids long. CDR3 bases: TGTGCCAGCAGTTACGAGGGGACAGGAAACACTGAAGCTTTCTTT. It translates to CASSYEGTGNTEAFF.